This TCR beta chain stems from a study of CD8 T cells in Susac syndrome. The multiple sclerosis controls consisted of treatment-naive patients with relapsing-remitting disease, either stable or active. An amount of RNA that ranged from roughly 0.5 to 1 ug was reverse transcribed with random hexamers. An immunoSEQ multiplex PCR generated amplified TCR beta CDR3 products spanning 54 Vbeta and 13 Jbeta. TCRdb reanalysed the immunoSEQ multiplex PCR reads using MiXCR and keeps one entry per CDR3 protein. The repertoire has about 210,000 distinct CDR3 sequences, just under 95% of them found once; the top ten carry 0.082%. The J segment lost 4 bases and the V segment lost 2 bases, leaving 2 bases of the junction unmatched. This CDR3 region has 14 residues. Germline CDR1 ENHRY, CDR2 SYGVKD.

The chain employs TRBV10-3 and TRBJ2-7, with TRBD1 matching 10 bases. Sequencing was carried out using CD4+ T cells from PBMCs. This receptor was identified in a human donor with multiple sclerosis. Here the CDR3 reads CAISEGTGDYEQYV. CDR3 DNA sequence: TGTGCCATCAGTGAGGGGACAGGGGATTACGAGCAGTACGTC.